One and the same sample provided the 26 T cell receptor beta chains below, sequenced in a study of a mutant IDH1 vaccine in newly diagnosed glioma. Their antigens are not known. Method: immunoSEQ multiplex PCR; TCRdb's copy keeps in-frame clones and lacks some. Among tens of thousands of clones listed, 80% were seen once. The time point was: week 23, last vaccination. Each dose delivered 300 ug of mutant IDH1 20-mer peptide subcutaneously with imiquimod. Here the sequenced sample was PBMCs, taken from a glioma patient whose treatment included an IDH1 peptide vaccine. These receptors were obtained from a man aged 40-49 years with glioma.

The chain is built from TRBV5-3 and TRBJ1-1; 11 bases are shared with TRBD1. TRBV5-3 belongs to the ORF category, with a function that is uncertain. CDR3 size: 16 residues. V shed 4 bases, J shed 0 bases, and the junction held 5 bases outside the gene matches. The CDR3 bases are TGTGCCAGAAGCACTTGGACAGGGGGCTTGAACACTGAAGCTTTCTTT. Encoded protein: CARSTWTGGLNTEAFF.

The rearrangement joins TRBV6-5 to TRBJ2-1, with D unresolved. V lost 2 bases to trimming and J lost 7 bases, with 12 bases between them. This CDR3 region has 14 residues. Germline CDR1 reads MNHEY; CDR2 reads SVGAGI. The CDR3 loop is CASSYHLPPNEQFF. CDR3 nucleotide sequence: TGTGCCAGCAGTTACCACCTCCCGCCGAATGAGCAGTTCTTC.

This clone was seen just once. The chain links TRBV7-9 to TRBJ2-2, with TRBD2 as a possible D gene (6 bases). The CDR3 runs to 15 residues. CDR1 is SEHNR and CDR2 is FQNEAQ in the germline V gene (reference sequence). Trimming stripped 6 bases from V and 4 bases from J, with 15 bases between. CDR3 protein: CASRLQLRGTGELFF. Written as DNA, the CDR3 is TGTGCCAGCAGACTACAGCTGCGGGGCACCGGGGAGCTGTTTTTT.

The CDR3 nucleotides read TGTGCCAGCAGAGGTGACAGGGTAGAAGGAAACACCATATATTTT. Protein sequence: CASRGDRVEGNTIYF. The chain joins TRBV2 to TRBJ1-3, with 7 nucleotides matching TRBD1. Germline V gives CDR1 SNHLY, CDR2 FYNNEI. J was trimmed by 4 bases and V by 6 bases; bases with no gene match: 9. This CDR3 is built from 15 residues.

The chain joins TRBV6-6 to TRBJ1-2; D may be TRBD1 (6 bases). Germline values: CDR1 MNHNY, CDR2 SVGAGI (reference sequence). This CDR3 is built from 14 residues. The V and J ends lost 8 bases and 3 bases respectively, with 16 bases between them. CDR3 sequence reads: CASRQLQGYYGYTF. As DNA, the CDR3 is TGTGCCAGCCGGCAACTACAGGGATACTATGGCTACACCTTC.

The chain employs TRBV7-9 and TRBJ2-5; 7 bases are shared with TRBD2. The CDR3 contains 15 residues. The germline V gene has CDR1 SEHNR and CDR2 FQNEAQ (reference sequence). V dropped 1 base and J dropped 2; count of bases not matched to a gene: 4. The CDR3 DNA reads TGTGCCAGCAGCTTAGGGACTAGGGAACAAGAGACCCAGTACTTC. Amino acid sequence: CASSLGTREQETQYF.

The rearrangement links TRBV7-9 to TRBJ1-5, with D unresolved. This CDR3 has 17 residues. From germline, CDR1 is SEHNR and CDR2 FQNEAQ (reference sequence). V lost 0 bases to trimming and J lost 2 bases, with 14 bases between them. The CDR3 sequence is CASSLAFGESGNQPQHF. The CDR3 bases are TGTGCCAGCAGCTTAGCTTTTGGGGAGAGTGGCAATCAGCCCCAGCATTTT.

The chain joins TRBV5-1 to TRBJ2-3; 7 bases fit TRBD2. This CDR3 spans 16 amino acids. In germline, CDR1 is SGHRS, CDR2 YFSETQ. The V segment lost 0 bases and the J segment 0 bases; nucleotides outside the gene matches: 4. CDR3 residues: CASSLDLAVSTDTQYF. The CDR3 DNA sequence: TGCGCCAGCAGCTTGGATCTAGCGGTTAGCACAGATACGCAGTATTTT.

The rearrangement links TRBV5-6 to TRBJ1-4; 9 bases align to TRBD1. The CDR3 has 15 amino acids. Germline V CDR1 and CDR2: SGHDT, YYEEEE. V trimming: 4 bases; J trimming: 8 bases; junction bases outside the gene matches: 9. The CDR3 reads CASSPTGTGLEKLFF. The CDR3 DNA is TGTGCCAGCAGCCCAACCGGGACAGGGTTAGAAAAACTGTTTTTT. Full variable domain (remainder filled in from reference TRBV5-6 and TRBJ1-4): DAGVTQSPTHLIKTRGQQVTLRCSPKSGHDTVSWYQQALGQGPQFIFQYYEEEERQRGNFPDRFSGHQFPNYSSELNVNALLLGDSALYLCASSPTGTGLEKLFFGSGTQLSVL.

The chain employs TRBV30 and TRBJ1-2; 8 bases align to TRBD1. The CDR3 is 11 amino acids. V lost 5 bases to trimming and J lost 4 bases; unmatched junction nucleotides: 0. Germline loops: CDR1 GTSNPN, CDR2 SVGIG (reference sequence). The CDR3 DNA reads TGTGCCTGGGACAGGGGCTATGGCTACACCTTC. Translated: CAWDRGYGYTF.

The rearrangement uses TRBV2 and TRBJ1-3; a possible D gene is TRBD1 (6 bases). This CDR3 spans 15 amino acids. The germline V gene encodes CDR1 SNHLY and CDR2 FYNNEI. Trimming shortened V by 3 bases and J by 4 bases, and 13 bases separated the two germline ends. The CDR3 bases are TGTGCCAGCAGTGAGGGGGGCTCGGGAGGAAACACCATATATTTT. This translates into CASSEGGSGGNTIYF.

This clone was counted once. The chain links TRBV19 to TRBJ1-1; D uncertain. This CDR3 comprises 19 residues. V gave up 8 bases and J gave up 1 base, with 29 bases separating them. In germline, CDR1 is LNHDA, CDR2 SQIVND (reference sequence). The CDR3 region has the DNA TGTGCCAGTCGGTCCCGAACGGTGGGCCTTATGGAACGGAACACTGAAGCTTTCTTT. This gives the protein CASRSRTVGLMERNTEAFF.

This clone was seen a single time. The rearrangement uses TRBV4-1 and TRBJ2-5, with 12 bases that match TRBD1. The CDR3 totals 16 residues. The germline V gene has CDR1 MGHRA and CDR2 YSYEKL. V lost 0 bases, J lost 4 bases, and 3 bases stayed unmatched. The CDR3 is CASSQDGTGGVETQYF. The CDR3 DNA reads as TGCGCCAGCAGCCAAGACGGGACAGGGGGCGTAGAGACCCAGTACTTC.

This clone has more than one count but fewer than ten. V gene TRBV20-1 combines with J gene TRBJ1-1; the D is unclear. The CDR3 totals 11 residues. V was pared by 5 bases and J by 3 bases, with 7 bases between. The germline CDR1 and CDR2 sequences are DFQATT and SNEGSKA (reference sequence). The CDR3 spells CSALRDTEAFF. As DNA, the CDR3 is TGCAGTGCTCTCCGGGACACTGAAGCTTTCTTT.

The chain recombines TRBV6-5 with TRBJ2-7; no clear D gene. This CDR3 is 14 amino acids long. CDR1 MNHEY and CDR2 SVGAGI come from the germline V gene. Trimming left V 3 bases short and J 3 bases short, with 12 bases between. The CDR3 loop is CASSYNNGFYEQYF. The CDR3 region has the DNA TGTGCCAGCAGTTATAATAACGGGTTCTACGAGCAGTACTTC.

CDR3 nucleotides: TGTGCCAGCGGGGGCGGCAGTATGAACACTGAAGCTTTCTTT. It translates to CASGGGSMNTEAFF. V gene TRBV27 combines with J gene TRBJ1-1; weak D call: TRBD1 (6 bases). The CDR3 loop spans 14 amino acids. V gave up 8 bases and J gave up 0 bases, with 13 bases separating them. Germline lookup yields CDR1 MNHEY and CDR2 SMNVEV (reference sequence).

The chain combines TRBV15 with TRBJ2-7; 8 nucleotides line up with TRBD1. Trimming cost V 2 bases and J 3 bases; bases outside gene matches: 6. This CDR3 spans 15 amino acids. Looked up from germline, CDR1 is LNHNV and CDR2 is YYDKDF (reference sequence). The CDR3 DNA reads TGTGCCACCAGCAGATATAGGACAGGGAACTACGAGCAGTACTTC. It specifies CATSRYRTGNYEQYF.

The chain is built from TRBV5-5 and TRBJ2-1; D gene unclear. Germline V lookup: CDR1 SGHKS, CDR2 YYEKEE (reference sequence). The CDR3 has 13 amino acids. Deletions cut 2 bases from V and 10 bases from J, with 13 bases between. CDR3 coding DNA: TGTGCCAGCAGCTTCGGTAGTGGGAAGGAGCAGTTCTTC. It codes for CASSFGSGKEQFF.

In its sample, this clone was seen a few times. V gene TRBV5-1 combines with J gene TRBJ2-3; possibly TRBD2 for D (7 bases). The CDR3 length is 16 residues. Trimming left V 1 base short and J 4 bases short, with 16 bases between. Per the germline V gene, CDR1 is SGHRS and CDR2 is YFSETQ. CDR3 protein: CASSLLGGGGADTQYF. Here the CDR3 DNA reads TGCGCCAGCAGCTTGTTAGGCGGAGGGGGGGCAGATACGCAGTATTTT.

This sequence joins TRBV18 and TRBJ2-5; 8 bases map to TRBD1. CDR1 is KGHSH and CDR2 is LQKENI in the germline V gene. This CDR3 spans 13 amino acids. V shed 0 bases, J shed 10 bases, and the junction held 4 bases outside the gene matches. The CDR3 region is CASSPPGQEDQYF. CDR3 DNA sequence: TGTGCCAGCTCACCACCGGGACAGGAGGACCAGTACTTC.

The chain employs TRBV11-1 and TRBJ1-4; D remains ambiguous. Trimming took 5 bases from V and 10 from J, leaving 17 bases between them. CDR3 length equals 14 residues. From germline, CDR1 is SGHAT and CDR2 FQDESV (reference sequence). The CDR3 DNA is TGTGCCAGCAGCCCAGGACCCCGCCGGGGAAAACTGTTTTTT. This codes for CASSPGPRRGKLFF.

The chain combines TRBV2 with TRBJ1-6; D perhaps matches TRBD1 (5 bases). CDR1 and CDR2 (germline): SNHLY, FYNNEI. V lost 6 bases, J lost 9 bases, and 15 bases lay in between. The CDR3 totals 14 residues. CDR3 sequence (DNA): TGTGCCAGCAGGCCGGGGAGGGGTGCTTCACCCCTCCACTTT. It translates to CASRPGRGASPLHF.

J is TRBJ1-1 and V is TRBV29-1; no clear D gene. Trimming cost V 2 bases and J 1 base, with 5 bases left between them. Germline CDR1 reads SQVTM; CDR2 reads ANQGSEA. The CDR3 contains 12 residues. CDR3 nucleotides: TGCAGCGTTGAAAGCGGGAACACTGAAGCTTTCTTT. This translates into CSVESGNTEAFF. Full variable domain (remainder filled in from reference TRBV29-1 and TRBJ1-1): SAVISQKPSRDICQRGTSLTIQCQVDSQVTMMFWYRQQPGQSLTLIATANQGSEATYESGFVIDKFPISRPNLTFSTLTVSNMSPEDSSIYLCSVESGNTEAFFGQGTRLTVV.

The genes are TRBV15 and TRBJ1-5, with D uncertain. This CDR3 has 12 residues. V was cut by 3 bases and J by 4 bases, with 4 bases left in between. Germline V CDR1 and CDR2: LNHNV, YYDKDF (reference sequence). CDR3 in DNA: TGTGCCACCAGCAGGTTAAATCAGCCCCAGCATTTT. Amino acid sequence: CATSRLNQPQHF.

The V gene is TRBV29-1, the J gene TRBJ2-3; no firm D call. The CDR3 runs 13 residues. CDR1 is SQVTM, CDR2 ANQGSEA, per germline. V shed 3 bases and J shed 1 base, with 8 bases lying between them. CDR3 region: CSVESQGTDTQYF. The CDR3 region has the DNA TGCAGCGTTGAGTCTCAGGGCACAGATACGCAGTATTTT.

The V call is TRBV5-4, the J call TRBJ1-6; 8 nucleotides line up with TRBD1. J gave up 7 bases and V 5 bases, and 8 bases lay outside the gene matches. Looked up from germline, CDR1 is SGHNT and CDR2 is YYREEE (reference sequence). The CDR3 spans 15 residues. The DNA of the CDR3 is TGTGCCAGCAGACCGACAGGGGACGGGAATTCACCCCTCCACTTT. It codes for CASRPTGDGNSPLHF.